These 31 T cell receptor beta chains were sequenced from one sample in a study of T-cell reconstitution after alpha-beta-depleted transplantation in children. Unique molecular identifiers were incorporated during preparation of the TCRbeta library. TCRdb fed the PCR reads into MiXCR, producing one record per CDR3 protein. The profile shows about 510,000 distinct CDR3 sequences, roughly 11% of them singletons. The input for sequencing was PBMCs, mostly from graft donor cells, taken 180 days after TCRalphabeta/CD19-depleted stem cell transplant. The receptors originated from a female patient between 2 and 15 years old who had a stem cell transplant for aplastic anemia, so the T cells may come from the graft donor.

This clonotype was recorded many times. J is TRBJ2-1 and V is TRBV29-1, with D perhaps matching TRBD1 or TRBD2 (5 bases each). The V end was cut by 2 bases, the J end by 0 bases, with 17 bases between. CDR3 length: 17 residues. CDR1 is SQVTM, CDR2 ANQGSEA, per germline. The CDR3 nucleotides read TGCAGCGTTGAACGAGGGGCAGGTGGAAGCTCCTACAATGAGCAGTTCTTC. Its protein is CSVERGAGGSSYNEQFF.

At least ten counts were recorded for this clonotype. V usage is TRBV5-5 and J usage is TRBJ1-3; perhaps TRBD1 as D (5 bases). Germline CDR1 SGHKS, CDR2 YYEKEE (reference sequence). The CDR3 contains 14 residues. V shed 0 bases and J shed 4 bases, with 8 bases lying between them. The CDR3 DNA is TGTGCCAGCAGCTTGGGGGGCGACGGAAACACCATATATTTT. Amino acids: CASSLGGDGNTIYF.

In this sample, this clonotype turned up a few times. The chain recombines TRBV11-2 with TRBJ2-7; no clear D gene. The V and J ends lost 5 bases and 8 bases respectively, with 13 bases between them. This CDR3 has 12 amino acids. In germline, CDR1 is SGHAT, CDR2 FQNNGV. Here the CDR3 reads CASSAGSGKQYV. For the CDR3, the DNA is TGTGCCAGCAGCGCTGGCTCTGGAAAGCAGTACGTC.

V usage is TRBV7-3 and J usage is TRBJ2-3; 12 positions agree with TRBD2. Germline V gene lookup returns CDR1 SGHTA and CDR2 FQGTGA. The length of the CDR3 is 20 residues. After removal of 1 base from V and 0 bases from J, the junction contained 11 bases not matched to a gene. CDR3 in amino acids: CASSLRWRTSGILSTDTQYF. For the CDR3, the DNA is TGTGCCAGCAGCTTAAGGTGGCGGACTAGCGGGATCCTTAGCACAGATACGCAGTATTTT.

This clonotype was recorded a few times. V gene TRBV5-1 combines with J gene TRBJ2-1; TRBD1 matches 7 bases. CDR3 length: 14 amino acids. The ends lost 4 bases at V and 2 bases at J; junction bases unmatched: 3. CDR1 and CDR2 (germline): SGHRS, YFSETQ. Here the CDR3 DNA reads TGCGCCAGCAGCCAGGGGGTCCCCTACAATGAGCAGTTCTTC. The encoded protein is CASSQGVPYNEQFF. The full variable domain, with the rest looked up from reference TRBV5-1 and TRBJ2-1, is KAGVTQTPRYLIKTRGQQVTLSCSPISGHRSVSWYQQTPGQGLQFLFEYFSETQRNKGNFPGRFSGRQFSNSRSEMNVSTLELGDSALYLCASSQGVPYNEQFFGPGTRLTVL.

This chain joins TRBV7-6 and TRBJ1-5; TRBD1 might be the D (6 bases). Per the germline V gene, CDR1 is SGHVS and CDR2 is FNYEAQ. V was cut by 1 base and J by 6 bases, with 10 bases left in between. The CDR3 is 14 residues long. The CDR3 DNA reads as TGTGCCAGCAGCTTAGACGGGGGGGCTCAGCCCCAGCATTTT. This gives the protein CASSLDGGAQPQHF.

The DNA for the CDR3 is TGTGCCAGCAGTCTTGGGCCCGGGGGATGGATGAACACTGAAGCTTTCTTT. Amino acids: CASSLGPGGWMNTEAFF. V and J are TRBV28 and TRBJ1-1; weak D call: TRBD1 (5 bases). CDR1 is MDHEN and CDR2 is SYDVKM in the germline V gene. The CDR3 totals 17 residues. Trimming took off 5 bases at V and 0 bases at J, with 19 bases between the two ends. The full variable domain, with the rest looked up from reference TRBV28 and TRBJ1-1, is DVKVTQSSRYLVKRTGEKVFLECVQDMDHENMFWYRQDPGLGLRLIYFSYDVKMKEKGDIPEGYSVSREKKERFSLILESASTNQTSMYLCASSLGPGGWMNTEAFFGQGTRLTVV.

The chain carries TRBV12-3 or TRBV12-4 and TRBJ1-2; 7 positions match TRBD1. The V segment lost 8 bases and the J segment 2 bases; nucleotides outside the gene matches: 20. This CDR3 region has 18 residues. The CDR3 loop reads CASLLGRGGADENYGYTF. DNA for the CDR3: TGTGCCAGCCTATTGGGCCGAGGGGGCGCCGACGAAAACTATGGCTACACCTTC.

This clonotype was seen a few times. V usage is TRBV7-8 and J usage is TRBJ1-1, with D hard to call. The germline V gene has CDR1 SGHVS and CDR2 FQNEAQ. V was pared by 1 base and J by 0 bases, with 15 bases between. The CDR3 is 17 residues long. Here the CDR3 reads CASSLVGGRPMNTEAFF. The CDR3 nucleotides read TGTGCCAGCAGCTTAGTGGGAGGGAGACCTATGAACACTGAAGCTTTCTTT.

This chain links TRBV7-2 with TRBJ2-5, with 10 positions matching TRBD2. Losses at the gene ends were 5 bases for V and 2 bases for J; bases not matched to a gene: 11. Germline CDR1 is SGHTA and CDR2 is FQGNSA. The CDR3 has 17 residues. CDR3 DNA: TGTGCCAGCAGCCCCGGCGGAACTAGCGGGGTACAAGAGACCCAGTACTTC. Translated: CASSPGGTSGVQETQYF.

CDR3 coding DNA: TGCTGTGGTGTCCAGGGTGGGAGCTCCTACAATGAGCAGTTCTTC. Protein sequence: CCGVQGGSSYNEQFF. This sequence joins TRBV20-1 and TRBJ2-1; D could derive from TRBD1 or TRBD2 (5 bases each). Germline CDR1 reads DFQATT; CDR2 reads SNEGSKA (reference sequence). The CDR3 is 15 amino acids.

The chain recombines TRBV12-3 or TRBV12-4 with TRBJ1-5; D is unclear. Trimming stripped 7 bases from V and 0 bases from J, with 13 bases between. The CDR3 covers 15 residues. This CDR3 is CASTLGLYSNQPQHF. The CDR3 DNA reads as TGTGCCAGCACTCTTGGGCTATATAGCAATCAGCCCCAGCATTTT.

This clonotype appeared a few times. The rearrangement joins TRBV12-3 or TRBV12-4 to TRBJ2-3, with 7 positions matching TRBD2. The CDR3 spans 14 residues. V lost 3 bases, J lost 6 bases, and 6 bases stayed unmatched. The CDR3 DNA is TGTGCCAGCAGTTTTTCGGGGGGAGAGGATACGCAGTATTTT. Translated, it gives CASSFSGGEDTQYF.

This clonotype was counted at least ten times. The chain links TRBV24-1 to TRBJ2-2; maybe TRBD2 (6 bases). The CDR3 length is 15 residues. V gave up 0 bases and J gave up 7 bases, with 11 bases separating them. Germline V gene data show CDR1 as KGHDR and CDR2 as SFDVKD. The CDR3 DNA reads TGTGCCACCAGTGATTTGGGACCGGGGGTCGGGGAGCTGTTTTTT. Protein sequence: CATSDLGPGVGELFF.

The gene calls are TRBV28 and TRBJ1-2; tentatively, D is TRBD1 (5 bases). The V end lost 6 bases, the J end lost 4 bases, and 18 bases lay between the germline ends. CDR1 and CDR2 (germline): MDHEN, SYDVKM. The CDR3 has 15 residues. The CDR3 loop is CASSPVLGLFYGYTF. The CDR3 DNA reads as TGTGCCAGCAGCCCGGTCCTGGGGCTCTTCTATGGCTACACCTTC.

This chain links TRBV5-1 with TRBJ2-2; no definite D call. The CDR3 is 14 residues long. Germline assignment: CDR1 SGHRS and CDR2 YFSETQ. Trimming pared 0 bases from V and 4 bases from J, leaving 7 bases between. CDR3 in amino acids: CASSLAQITGELFF. The CDR3 DNA sequence: TGCGCCAGCAGCTTGGCTCAGATCACCGGGGAGCTGTTTTTT.

This sequence joins TRBV29-1 and TRBJ2-1, with 16 bases matching TRBD2. CDR1 is SQVTM and CDR2 is ANQGSEA in the germline V gene. The CDR3 spans 19 residues. Trimming took 0 bases from V and 6 from J; bases not matched to a gene: 11. The CDR3 DNA reads as TGCAGCGTTGAAGATCTAATGGGGGGACTAGCGGGAGGGACCAATGAGCAGTTCTTC. This sequence encodes CSVEDLMGGLAGGTNEQFF.

The table lists this clonotype with a few counts. The rearrangement links TRBV12-5 to TRBJ1-5, with 9 bases matching TRBD1. V gave up 3 bases and J gave up 5 bases; unmatched junction bases: 2. Germline loops: CDR1 LGHNT, CDR2 FRNRAP. There are 14 residues in the CDR3. CDR3 nucleotides: TGTGCTAGTGGTTTTACAGGGGGCCATCAGCCCCAGCATTTT. The encoded protein is CASGFTGGHQPQHF. Filled out from reference TRBV12-5 and TRBJ1-5, the complete variable domain reads DARVTQTPRHKVTEMGQEVTMRCQPILGHNTVFWYRQTMMQGLELLAYFRNRAPLDDSGMPKDRFSAEMPDATLATLKIQPSEPRDSAVYFCASGFTGGHQPQHFGDGTRLSIL.

The J gene is TRBJ1-5, the V gene TRBV7-9; D uncertain. V was cut by 1 base and J by 6 bases, with 13 bases left in between. The CDR3 is 15 amino acids. CDR1 is SEHNR, CDR2 FQNEAQ, per germline (reference sequence). CDR3 DNA sequence: TGTGCCAGCAGCTTAGGCCCGCTAGGAGGTCAGCCCCAGCATTTT. It specifies CASSLGPLGGQPQHF.

The table lists this clonotype with a few counts. V gene TRBV7-2 combines with J gene TRBJ2-3, with 12 bases fitting TRBD2. Unmatched junction bases numbered 6, after V lost 1 base and J lost 4 bases. Germline CDR1 and CDR2: SGHTA and FQGNSA. This CDR3 is built from 17 residues. The DNA for the CDR3 is TGTGCCAGCAGCTTAGGACCTAGCGGGAGGGCAGCAGATACGCAGTATTTT. Amino acid sequence: CASSLGPSGRAADTQYF.

The rearrangement links TRBV27 to TRBJ1-1; D uncertain. This CDR3 has 15 residues. V lost 4 bases to trimming and J lost 0 bases, with 12 bases between them. Germline V gene sequence: CDR1 MNHEY, CDR2 SMNVEV (reference sequence). CDR3 amino acids: CASSSIRELNTEAFF. The CDR3 region has the DNA TGTGCCAGCAGTTCCATTCGGGAGTTGAACACTGAAGCTTTCTTT.

This clonotype ranks as medium-sized (0.01 to 0.1%). V gene TRBV5-6 combines with J gene TRBJ2-7, with D perhaps matching TRBD1 (5 bases). Germline V lookup: CDR1 SGHDT, CDR2 YYEEEE. This CDR3 region has 13 residues. Trimming took off 4 bases at V and 0 bases at J, with 8 bases between the two ends. The CDR3, as DNA: TGTGCCAGCAGCCCGACAGTCTCCTACGAGCAGTACTTC. Its translation is CASSPTVSYEQYF.

V gene TRBV20-1 combines with J gene TRBJ2-7, with 9 bases matching TRBD1. With 6 bases clipped from V and 4 bases from J, the junction kept 7 bases outside the gene matches. CDR1 DFQATT and CDR2 SNEGSKA come from the germline V gene (reference sequence). This CDR3 has 13 residues. CDR3 region: CSAAGQGVYEQYF. For the CDR3, the DNA is TGCAGTGCAGCGGGACAGGGCGTATACGAGCAGTACTTC.

The V and J genes are TRBV6-5 and TRBJ2-1, with a tentative D call TRBD2 (5 bases). The CDR3 consists of 15 residues. The germline V gene has CDR1 MNHEY and CDR2 SVGAGI. Trimming stripped 2 bases from V and 0 bases from J, with 8 bases between. CDR3 sequence: CASSYVGSSYNEQFF. The CDR3 coding sequence is TGTGCCAGCAGTTACGTGGGGAGCTCCTACAATGAGCAGTTCTTC.

This clonotype was seen more than once but under ten times. The chain is built from TRBV28 and TRBJ2-1, with TRBD2 identical over 8 bases. V was clipped by 6 bases and J by 0 bases; unmatched bases: 7. This CDR3 comprises 16 residues. The germline CDR1 and CDR2 sequences are MDHEN and SYDVKM. CDR3 nucleotide sequence: TGTGCCAGCAGACGCGGGGGGACCAGCTCCTACAATGAGCAGTTCTTC. Its protein product is CASRRGGTSSYNEQFF.

The chain joins TRBV7-8 to TRBJ2-7; 9 bases agree with TRBD2. Germline V gene sequence: CDR1 SGHVS, CDR2 FQNEAQ. V lost 4 bases and J lost 3; bases outside the gene matches: 4. The CDR3 is 14 amino acids. This CDR3 is CASSYGTSSYEQYV. In DNA, the CDR3 is TGTGCCAGCAGCTACGGGACTAGCAGCTACGAGCAGTACGTC.

The V call is TRBV20-1, the J call TRBJ2-1; either TRBD1 or TRBD2 may supply D (5 bases each). Between the trimmed V and J ends, which lost 3 bases and 14 bases, there was a span of 20 bases. Germline assignment: CDR1 DFQATT and CDR2 SNEGSKA (reference sequence). CDR3 length: 13 residues. The CDR3 spells CSASSSGTPREFF. CDR3 in DNA: TGCAGTGCTAGTTCTAGTGGGACCCCCCGCGAGTTCTTC.

The V gene is TRBV9, the J gene TRBJ2-7, with D hard to call. The CDR3 sequence is 14 residues long. From germline, CDR1 is SGDLS and CDR2 YYNGEE. The germline V and J ends were trimmed by 3 bases and 2 bases, with 12 bases remaining between them. The CDR3: CASSAKVSTYEQYF. As DNA, the CDR3 is TGTGCCAGCAGCGCCAAAGTATCGACCTACGAGCAGTACTTC.

Details on this clonotype: This may be a read error, as it is one base from a much larger clone. The chain has TRBV12-3 or TRBV12-4 and TRBJ2-5; 12 bases are shared with TRBD2. The CDR3 extends over 17 amino acids. The CDR3 loop reads CASTLRRLAGVRETQYF. The CDR3 coding sequence is TGTGCCAGCACTTTAAGAAGACTAGCGGGAGTCAGGGAGACCCAGTACTTC.

The gene calls are TRBV27 and TRBJ1-1; the match to TRBD1 covers 8 bases. The junction had 8 bases not matched to a gene; V was cut back by 8 bases and J by 6 bases. The CDR3 runs 13 residues. The V gene's germline CDR1 is MNHEY and CDR2 SMNVEV (reference sequence). The CDR3 sequence: CASYRDRLAEAFF. The CDR3 coding sequence is TGTGCCAGCTATAGGGACAGGCTTGCTGAAGCTTTCTTT.

The chain couples TRBV7-2 to TRBJ2-7; D is possibly TRBD1 (5 bases). Trimming removed 5 bases at V and 2 bases at J, with 10 bases between. Germline assignment: CDR1 SGHTA and CDR2 FQGNSA. The CDR3 spans 13 residues. CDR3 DNA: TGTGCCAGCAGCCGCGACAGCGCCTACGAGCAGTACGTC. Protein: CASSRDSAYEQYV.